Below, one T cell receptor beta chain is given with its context. Its antigen is undetermined. The assay was immunoSEQ multiplex PCR, and TCRdb's table has in-frame clones only and misses some. The sample carries around 810 clones, 69% recorded once. The sample originates from a study of PD-1 blockade in mismatch repair-deficient tumors. Study findings and constraints: After pembrolizumab, tumor-resident clones rose rapidly, then generally contracted before radiologic responses.

The time point: archival surgical resection tumor tissue. TCR sequencing covered a few patients who responded to pembrolizumab. From germline, CDR1 is GTSNPN and CDR2 SVGIG (reference sequence). Trimming took 2 bases from V and 1 from J; bases not matched to a gene: 6. This CDR3 is built from 15 residues. Source: primary tumor tissue, taken from a patient treated with pembrolizumab. The chain uses TRBV30 and TRBJ2-3; 7 bases match TRBD1. This clonotype was obtained from an adult with mismatch repair-deficient cancer. As DNA, the CDR3 is TGTGCCTGGAGTACAACAGGGGAAGGCACAGATACGCAGTATTTT. It translates to CAWSTTGEGTDTQYF.